The clone carrying this TCR beta chain was detected a few times. Its antigen is not identified. CDR3 length equals 13 residues. Germline V gives CDR1 MNHEY, CDR2 SVGEGT. V was cut by 7 bases and J by 3 bases, with 10 bases left in between. This sample is drawn from a study of T cell repertoires in cytomegalovirus infection. About the research overall: Indicated by public TCR beta signatures were CMV infection and matching HLA type.

TCRdb used MiXCR to reprocess the reads, holding one entry per CDR3 protein. Of around 450,000 distinct CDR3 sequences listed, about 33% are singletons. Study conclusions and caveats: CMV carriers with the relevant HLA were identified by cumulative public TCR beta family frequency. HLA-C-restricted CMV-specific TCR beta clonotypes prevailed in the ex vivo response.

The specimen sequenced was PBMCs. The TCR sequence derives from a human donor in good health (CMV status not recorded). Some clones in this sample may be carry-over from other donors' samples. The V call is TRBV6-2 or TRBV6-3, the J call TRBJ1-5; D gene uncertain. The DNA for the CDR3 is TGTGCCAGCAAACCGGGCCACAATCAGCCCCAGCATTTT. Protein sequence: CASKPGHNQPQHF.